Following are 13 T cell receptor beta chains from one sample sequenced in a study of post-analysis software for immune sequencing data (dated by TCRdb to between 2014 and 2017). Their target antigens are unknown. Beyond this particular receptor, the publication reports: Significantly higher frequencies in patients than in controls were found for roughly five TRBV segments, including TRBV5-6, TRBV5-1 and TRBV20-1.

The library was prepared using PCR. Instrument on record: Illumina HiSeq 2500. To reduce PCR and sequencing biases, unique molecular identifiers were incorporated into the TCR beta cDNA libraries. The public reads were run again by TCRdb, first through fastp at Q25 and then through MiXCR, and only productive beta chains were kept. All rows with the same CDR3 protein become a single entry with the most common DNA and genes. This sample gives approximately 180,000 distinct CDR3 sequences in total; approximately 30% of them show up just once. The biggest ten clones account for roughly 1.6% of the sample. The sequencing input was blood. These receptors were collected from a girl aged 10 to 17 with multiple sclerosis.

This clonotype was detected only a few times. V usage is TRBV20-1 and J usage is TRBJ2-3; 11 bases line up with TRBD2. The CDR3 sequence is 14 residues long. Germline assignment: CDR1 DFQATT and CDR2 SNEGSKA (reference sequence). The junction had 3 bases not matched to a gene; V was cut back by 3 bases and J by 4 bases. In DNA form, the CDR3 reads TGCAGTGCTAGGCTAGCGGGAGGCGCAGATACGCAGTATTTT. Its protein product is CSARLAGGADTQYF.

The rearrangement uses TRBV5-5 and TRBJ1-1; no clear D. Germline V gene lookup returns CDR1 SGHKS and CDR2 YYEKEE (reference sequence). This CDR3 spans 14 amino acids. V was shortened by 2 bases and J by 5 bases, with 13 bases between the two germline ends. CDR3 sequence (DNA): TGTGCCAGCAGCTTTGAAGGATCCCTTACTGAAGCTTTCTTT. Its translation is CASSFEGSLTEAFF.

V and J are TRBV12-3 or TRBV12-4 and TRBJ1-1; D is uncertain. The CDR3 length is 12 residues. V lost 1 base to trimming and J lost 11 bases, with 11 bases between them. The CDR3 DNA reads TGTGCCAGCAGTTTAGGGCAGTCCCCGGCTTTCTTT. As protein: CASSLGQSPAFF.

This chain joins TRBV12-3 or TRBV12-4 and TRBJ1-1, with D perhaps TRBD1 (6 bases). Trimming cost V 1 base and J 4 bases, with 16 bases left between them. CDR3 length equals 16 residues. CDR3 coding DNA: TGTGCCAGCAGTTTAGGATCTGGGGGGCTGAGCACTGAAGCTTTCTTT. Its protein is CASSLGSGGLSTEAFF.

In its sample, this clonotype was seen a few times. One end of the junction varies from germline; a read error may be responsible. V gene TRBV12-3 or TRBV12-4 combines with J gene TRBJ2-3; 10 bases align to TRBD2. The CDR3 is 15 residues long. The CDR3 DNA is TGTGCCAGCAGTGCAACTAGCGGGAAAACAGATGCGCAGTATTTT. Protein product: CASSATSGKTDAQYF.

This clonotype occurred a few times. The genes are TRBV28 and TRBJ2-3; 8 bases align to TRBD1. The germline gives CDR1 MDHEN, CDR2 SYDVKM. The CDR3 has 15 amino acids. The V and J ends lost 8 bases and 6 bases, in that order; junction bases with no gene match: 13. The CDR3 nucleotides are TGTGCCAGCTTACTCCGGGACAGGCGGACGGATACGCAGTATTTT. The encoded protein is CASLLRDRRTDTQYF.

J is TRBJ2-1 and V is TRBV27, with D tentatively TRBD2 (5 bases). Germline V CDR1 and CDR2: MNHEY, SMNVEV (reference sequence). V was trimmed by 4 bases and J by 3 bases, leaving 25 bases between them. The CDR3 sequence is 19 residues long. CDR3 amino acids: CASSWPSSSARGNYNEQFF. The CDR3 DNA sequence: TGTGCCAGCAGTTGGCCTTCGTCCTCAGCGCGAGGGAACTACAATGAGCAGTTCTTC.

This clonotype appeared a few times. The rearrangement joins TRBV12-3 or TRBV12-4 to TRBJ1-2; D is ambiguous. The ends were cut back, 3 bases at V and 1 base at J, with 12 bases in the middle. The CDR3 is 15 residues long. CDR3 sequence reads: CASSLERPDNYGYTF. The DNA for the CDR3 is TGTGCCAGCAGTTTGGAGAGGCCCGATAACTATGGCTACACCTTC.

The rearrangement joins TRBV27 to TRBJ2-7, with D unclear. This CDR3 has 15 residues. The ends were cut back, 2 bases at V and 0 bases at J, with 11 bases in the middle. Germline V gives CDR1 MNHEY, CDR2 SMNVEV (reference sequence). CDR3 residues: CASSLLLRGSYEQYF. The CDR3 bases are TGTGCCAGCAGTTTACTCCTGCGAGGCTCCTACGAGCAGTACTTC.

This clonotype has only a few counts. J is TRBJ2-5 and V is TRBV6-1; TRBD2 might be the D (6 bases). Germline CDR1 reads MNHNS; CDR2 reads SASEGT. Trimming left V 4 bases short and J 2 bases short, with 14 bases between. The CDR3 is 15 amino acids. The CDR3 bases are TGTGCCAGCAGTGGTTCGTGGGGGGTACAAGAGACCCAGTACTTC. Translating gives CASSGSWGVQETQYF.

This clonotype was counted many times. The V and J genes are TRBV29-1 and TRBJ2-4; D gene uncertain. The V gene's germline CDR1 is SQVTM and CDR2 ANQGSEA. CDR3 length equals 11 residues. Trimming left V 6 bases short and J 5 bases short, with 8 bases between. Written as DNA, the CDR3 is TGCAGCGTCGCGACACAAAACATTCAGTACTTC. Its translation: CSVATQNIQYF.

With respect to this clonotype: Compared with germline, one end of the junction differs, possibly owing to a read error. CDR3 DNA sequence: TGTGCCGGCAGCGTTGGGACAGGGGGCGTGGAGACCCAGTACTTC. Translating gives CAGSVGTGGVETQYF. The chain combines TRBV9 with TRBJ2-5, with TRBD1 identical over 12 bases. Germline CDR1 is SGDLS and CDR2 is YYNGEE. CDR3 length: 15 residues.

This clonotype was counted at least ten times. The chain employs TRBV6-5 and TRBJ2-1; TRBD1 or TRBD2 may be the D gene (5 bases each). There are 15 residues in the CDR3. V was pared by 2 bases and J by 8 bases, with 16 bases between. Germline CDR1 MNHEY, CDR2 SVGAGI. The CDR3, as DNA: TGTGCCAGCAGTTACGGGCAGGGAGCCGGCCATGAGCAGTTCTTC. Its protein is CASSYGQGAGHEQFF.